One sample yielded the 12 T cell receptor beta chains listed below, sequenced in a study of lymphopenia after photon versus proton radiotherapy. This table comes from immunoSEQ multiplex PCR, and its TCRdb copy is limited to in-frame clones, with some not included. The sample holds tens of thousands of clones; around 83% are singletons and the top ten take roughly 1.4%. Sequenced material: peripheral blood, taken from a patient treated with proton-based radiotherapy. These TCRs come from a man aged 55 to 69 with pancreatic cancer.

The rearrangement joins TRBV6-6 to TRBJ2-7; no clear D. Germline CDR1 reads MNHNY; CDR2 reads SVGAGI (reference sequence). There are 14 residues in the CDR3. V lost 4 bases and J 2 bases, leaving 12 bases between the germline ends. DNA for the CDR3: TGTGCCAGCAGTTTCCAACTTGGGGCCTACGAGCAGTACTTC. Its protein is CASSFQLGAYEQYF.

This chain joins TRBV11-2 and TRBJ2-5; possibly TRBD1 for D (6 bases). V was pared by 5 bases and J by 4 bases, with 20 bases between. CDR3 length equals 16 residues. The germline CDR1 and CDR2 sequences are SGHAT and FQNNGV. In DNA form, the CDR3 reads TGTGCCAGCAGCCCTGGGGGCGGGCCCGGGCGAGAGACCCAGTACTTC. This encodes CASSPGGGPGRETQYF. Together with reference TRBV11-2 and TRBJ2-5, the CDR3 gives the full variable domain: EAGVAQSPRYKIIEKRQSVAFWCNPISGHATLYWYQQILGQGPKLLIQFQNNGVVDDSQLPKDRFSAERLKGVDSTLKIQPAKLEDSAVYLCASSPGGGPGRETQYFGPGTRLLVL.

This sequence joins TRBV28 and TRBJ1-4; D is perhaps TRBD1 (6 bases). Deletions cut 6 bases from V and 3 bases from J, with 26 bases between. The CDR3 is made up of 19 amino acids. The germline gives CDR1 MDHEN, CDR2 SYDVKM. CDR3 region: CASSPVSGESLSANEKLFF. The CDR3 DNA is TGTGCCAGCAGCCCCGTATCAGGGGAGTCCCTCTCAGCTAATGAAAAACTGTTTTTT.

This clone was counted between two and nine times. The chain combines TRBV2 with TRBJ1-5; D remains ambiguous. This CDR3 region has 13 residues. Between the trimmed V and J ends, which lost 5 bases and 0 bases, there was a span of 5 bases. From germline, CDR1 is SNHLY and CDR2 FYNNEI. CDR3: CASSIDSNQPQHF. The CDR3 DNA follows: TGTGCCAGCAGTATAGATAGCAATCAGCCCCAGCATTTT. Variable domain in full (rest from reference TRBV2 and TRBJ1-5): EPEVTQTPSHQVTQMGQEVILRCVPISNHLYFYWYRQILGQKVEFLVSFYNNEISEKSEIFDDQFSVERPDGSNFTLKIRSTKLEDSAMYFCASSIDSNQPQHFGDGTRLSIL.

This clone was detected once. This rearrangement joins TRBV28 to TRBJ2-1; D is undetermined. CDR1 is MDHEN and CDR2 is SYDVKM in the germline V gene. V was clipped by 5 bases and J by 0 bases, with 17 bases between them. This CDR3 region has 17 residues. CDR3 in amino acids: CASSVTAPGASYNEQFF. CDR3 DNA sequence: TGTGCCAGCAGTGTTACGGCCCCGGGCGCCTCCTACAATGAGCAGTTCTTC.

V and J are TRBV6-6 and TRBJ2-4; possibly TRBD1 for D (6 bases). Germline loops: CDR1 MNHNY, CDR2 SVGAGI (reference sequence). This CDR3 spans 14 amino acids. V was cut by 6 bases and J by 2 bases, with 11 bases left in between. The CDR3 loop is CASSPTGSKNIQYF. The CDR3 DNA sequence: TGTGCCAGCAGCCCTACAGGGTCCAAAAACATTCAGTACTTC.

This clone was observed once. The chain joins TRBV30 to TRBJ1-1, with D maybe TRBD1 (5 bases). CDR1 GTSNPN and CDR2 SVGIG come from the germline V gene (reference sequence). V was pared by 3 bases and J by 0 bases, with 20 bases between. CDR3 length equals 17 residues. The CDR3 sequence: CAWSTSSGNLMNTEAFF. CDR3 in DNA: TGTGCCTGGAGCACATCCTCAGGGAACCTTATGAACACTGAAGCTTTCTTT. Filled out from reference TRBV30 and TRBJ1-1, the complete variable domain reads SQTIHQWPATLVQPVGSPLSLECTVEGTSNPNLYWYRQAAGRGLQLLFYSVGIGQISSEVPQNLSASRPQDRQFILSSKKLLLSDSGFYLCAWSTSSGNLMNTEAFFGQGTRLTVV.

The CDR3 DNA is TGTGCCATCAGTGAGAAAAGTGAGCAGTTCTTC. Translated: CAISEKSEQFF. The chain carries TRBV10-3 and TRBJ2-1; no reliable D call. CDR1 and CDR2 from the germline V gene are ENHRY and SYGVKD. The CDR3 extends over 11 amino acids. V lost 2 bases and J 9 bases, leaving 5 bases between the germline ends.

The chain employs TRBV5-1 and TRBJ2-1; TRBD1 or TRBD2 may be the D gene (5 bases each). The CDR3 extends over 15 amino acids. Germline V lookup: CDR1 SGHRS, CDR2 YFSETQ. The V end lost 4 bases, the J end lost 1 base, and 12 bases lay between the germline ends. DNA for the CDR3: TGCGCCAGCAGCCTCCGGGACGGTTCCTACAATGAGCAGTTCTTC. This encodes CASSLRDGSYNEQFF.

The genes are TRBV28 and TRBJ1-3; D not certain. Germline V lookup: CDR1 MDHEN, CDR2 SYDVKM. The CDR3 has 17 residues. Trimming removed 2 bases at V and 0 bases at J, with 14 bases between. In DNA form, the CDR3 reads TGTGCCAGCAGTTTAATGGGGAACCCCCCCTCTGGAAACACCATATATTTT. Translated: CASSLMGNPPSGNTIYF.

The chain couples TRBV11-3 to TRBJ2-7; D call uncertain. This CDR3 comprises 14 residues. V was shortened by 5 bases and J by 0 bases, with 11 bases between the two germline ends. CDR1 and CDR2 (germline): SGHNT, YENEEA. As DNA, the CDR3 is TGTGCCAGCAGCCCCGGTCACTCCTCCTACGAGCAGTACTTC. Residues: CASSPGHSSYEQYF.

This clone is a singleton in its sample. V gene TRBV29-1 combines with J gene TRBJ1-1; D gene uncertain. The CDR3 sequence is 14 residues long. Germline V gene lookup returns CDR1 SQVTM and CDR2 ANQGSEA. V was cut by 2 bases and J by 3 bases, with 13 bases left in between. CDR3 sequence reads: CSVEMRLSDTEAFF. CDR3 in DNA: TGCAGCGTTGAAATGAGGCTCTCGGACACTGAAGCTTTCTTT.